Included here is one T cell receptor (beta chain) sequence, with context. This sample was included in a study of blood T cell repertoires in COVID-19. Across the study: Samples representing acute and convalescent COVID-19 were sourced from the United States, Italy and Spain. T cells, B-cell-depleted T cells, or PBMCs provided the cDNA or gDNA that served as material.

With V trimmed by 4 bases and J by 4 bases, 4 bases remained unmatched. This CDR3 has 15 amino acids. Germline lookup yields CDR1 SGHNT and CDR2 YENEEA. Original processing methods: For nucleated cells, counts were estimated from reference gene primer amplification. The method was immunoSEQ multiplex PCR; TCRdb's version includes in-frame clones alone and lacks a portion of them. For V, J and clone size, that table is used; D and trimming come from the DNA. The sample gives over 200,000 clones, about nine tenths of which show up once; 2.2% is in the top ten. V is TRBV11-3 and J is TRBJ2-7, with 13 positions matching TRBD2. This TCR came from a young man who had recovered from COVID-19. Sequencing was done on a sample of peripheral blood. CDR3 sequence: CASSSGLAGKYEQYF. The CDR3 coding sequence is TGTGCCAGCAGCTCGGGACTAGCGGGGAAGTACGAGCAGTACTTC.